The 14 T cell receptor beta chains below come from one sample, sequenced in a study of T cell responses to AZD1222 COVID-19 vaccine. Sequenced by immunoSEQ multiplex PCR; TCRdb stores in-frame clones only, minus some. The profile shows some 89,000 clones, roughly 90% of them singletons. Sample: peripheral blood, taken on day 0 of MenACWY control vaccination. These receptor sequences come from an adult in good health.

The chain carries TRBV30 and TRBJ1-2; D uncertain. There are 14 residues in the CDR3. Looked up from germline, CDR1 is GTSNPN and CDR2 is SVGIG (reference sequence). Trimming took off 0 bases at V and 8 bases at J, with 16 bases between the two ends. CDR3 residues: CAWSVSRLGGGYTF. The CDR3 DNA reads TGTGCCTGGAGTGTTTCGCGTTTAGGCGGAGGCTACACCTTC.

The chain carries TRBV29-1 and TRBJ1-1; D gene ambiguous. The germline gives CDR1 SQVTM, CDR2 ANQGSEA. The germline V and J ends were trimmed by 3 bases and 1 base, with 9 bases remaining between them. The CDR3 runs to 13 residues. The CDR3 reads CSVDKLGNTEAFF. The DNA of the CDR3 is TGCAGCGTTGATAAGCTTGGGAACACTGAAGCTTTCTTT.

The chain couples TRBV19 to TRBJ1-1, with no clear D. This CDR3 comprises 14 residues. V shed 3 bases and J shed 0 bases, with 8 bases lying between them. The germline CDR1 and CDR2 sequences are LNHDA and SQIVND (reference sequence). The CDR3 DNA sequence: TGTGCCAGTAGTATTGGGAACGTGAACACTGAAGCTTTCTTT. It yields the protein CASSIGNVNTEAFF.

The chain links TRBV15 to TRBJ2-7; 7 bases are a match to TRBD2. The CDR3 spans 15 residues. Germline V gene data show CDR1 as LNHNV and CDR2 as YYDKDF (reference sequence). With 0 bases clipped from V and 2 bases from J, the junction kept 4 bases outside the gene matches. Here the CDR3 reads CATSRDPSGTYEQYF. The CDR3 DNA sequence: TGTGCCACCAGCAGAGATCCTAGCGGAACCTACGAGCAGTACTTC.

The chain has TRBV30 and TRBJ1-5; possible D gene TRBD1, 6 bases. V was trimmed by 3 bases and J by 6 bases, leaving 9 bases between them. Germline values: CDR1 GTSNPN, CDR2 SVGIG (reference sequence). CDR3 length equals 12 residues. CDR3 bases: TGTGCCTGGAGGGGACAAGGTCAGCCCCAGCATTTT. It codes for CAWRGQGQPQHF. The variable domain in full, with the rest retrieved from reference TRBV30 and TRBJ1-5, is SQTIHQWPATLVQPVGSPLSLECTVEGTSNPNLYWYRQAAGRGLQLLFYSVGIGQISSEVPQNLSASRPQDRQFILSSKKLLLSDSGFYLCAWRGQGQPQHFGDGTRLSIL.

This clone occurred a few times. V and J are TRBV19 and TRBJ1-1; D is unclear. The germline CDR1 and CDR2 sequences are LNHDA and SQIVND (reference sequence). The CDR3 runs to 14 residues. V gave up 0 bases and J gave up 1 base, with 6 bases separating them. CDR3 bases: TGTGCCAGTAGTATAGAGCGCGGGAACACTGAAGCTTTCTTT. Its protein product is CASSIERGNTEAFF.

The rearrangement uses TRBV7-9 and TRBJ2-2; 7 bases line up with TRBD1. V dropped 5 bases and J dropped 6; count of bases not matched to a gene: 12. There are 16 residues in the CDR3. Germline CDR1 reads SEHNR; CDR2 reads FQNEAQ (reference sequence). CDR3 in DNA: TGTGCCAGCAGCCGCCCGACAGGGCTGGTCGCCGGGGAGCTGTTTTTT. Translation gives CASSRPTGLVAGELFF.

The chain uses TRBV18 and TRBJ2-5; the D gene is possibly TRBD1 (8 bases). Germline CDR1 is KGHSH and CDR2 is LQKENI. The ends were cut back, 3 bases at V and 7 bases at J, with 15 bases in the middle. The CDR3 length is 14 residues. CDR3 region: CASSPQDREGTQYF. In nucleotides, the CDR3 is TGTGCCAGCTCACCTCAGGACAGGGAGGGGACCCAGTACTTC.

This chain uses TRBV5-1 with TRBJ2-7; 10 bases agree with TRBD2. Trimming at V came to 2 bases and at J to 3 bases, leaving 14 bases not matched to a gene. The germline gives CDR1 SGHRS, CDR2 YFSETQ. This CDR3 has 18 residues. This chain's CDR3 is CASSLRTLQSSGSYEQYF. Written as DNA, the CDR3 is TGCGCCAGCAGCTTAAGAACTCTTCAATCTAGCGGGAGCTACGAGCAGTACTTC.

CDR3 in amino acids: CASSFGGTGKLFF. Here the CDR3 DNA reads TGTGCCAGCAGCTTTGGGGGGACGGGGAAGCTGTTTTTT. The rearrangement uses TRBV7-9 and TRBJ1-4; D is possibly TRBD1 (5 bases). CDR3 size: 13 residues. V dropped 3 bases and J dropped 14 bases, with 16 bases sitting between them. Germline V gives CDR1 SEHNR, CDR2 FQNEAQ (reference sequence).

The genes are TRBV15 and TRBJ1-5, with TRBD1 as a possible D gene (6 bases). Germline V gene sequence: CDR1 LNHNV, CDR2 YYDKDF (reference sequence). This CDR3 region has 15 residues. Trimming cost V 0 bases and J 8 bases, with 14 bases left between them. CDR3 protein: CATSRDRTGQEPQHF. DNA of the CDR3: TGTGCCACCAGCAGAGATCGAACAGGGCAGGAGCCCCAGCATTTT.

The genes are TRBV10-2 and TRBJ2-1; perhaps D is TRBD1 or TRBD2 (5 bases each). CDR3 size: 15 residues. Germline lookup yields CDR1 WSHSY and CDR2 SAAADI. V gave up 5 bases and J gave up 4 bases, with 15 bases separating them. CDR3 nucleotides: TGCGCCAGCAGTCAAGGGACGGAGATATACAATGAGCAGTTCTTC. It codes for CASSQGTEIYNEQFF.

The gene calls are TRBV5-5 and TRBJ2-7, with 10 bases aligning to TRBD1. Germline CDR1 reads SGHKS; CDR2 reads YYEKEE (reference sequence). The CDR3 spans 15 residues. V trimming: 2 bases; J trimming: 3 bases; junction bases outside the gene matches: 5. The chain's CDR3 is CASSFARDRGYEQYF. As DNA, the CDR3 is TGTGCCAGCAGCTTCGCCCGGGACAGGGGCTACGAGCAGTACTTC. The whole variable domain, filled in from reference TRBV5-5 and TRBJ2-7, reads DAGVTQSPTHLIKTRGQQVTLRCSPISGHKSVSWYQQVLGQGPQFIFQYYEKEERGRGNFPDRFSARQFPNYSSELNVNALLLGDSALYLCASSFARDRGYEQYFGPGTRLTVT.

This clone has a single count. The V gene is TRBV9, the J gene TRBJ2-7, with 9 bases matching TRBD2. V trimming: 4 bases; J trimming: 0 bases; junction bases outside the gene matches: 2. Germline-derived CDR1 and CDR2 are SGDLS and YYNGEE. This CDR3 region has 14 residues. The CDR3 loop is CASSPSGTSYEQYF. For the CDR3, the DNA is TGTGCCAGCAGCCCTAGCGGGACCTCCTACGAGCAGTACTTC. Full variable domain (outside the CDR3, taken from reference TRBV9 and TRBJ2-7): DSGVTQTPKHLITATGQRVTLRCSPRSGDLSVYWYQQSLDQGLQFLIQYYNGEERAKGNILERFSAQQFPDLHSELNLSSLELGDSALYFCASSPSGTSYEQYFGPGTRLTVT.